The 30 T cell receptor beta chains below were found in one sample sequenced in a study of T cell clonality in common variable immunodeficiency. Some clones are missing from TCRdb's copy, which holds only in-frame ones; the method was immunoSEQ multiplex PCR. This record lists around 39,000 clones, none seen once only, and the top ten clones contain roughly 3.2%. Sequencing input: peripheral blood mononuclear cells. The receptor source for this set is a person aged 18 to 69 in good health.

This clone was seen ten or more times. The read finishes 3 residues shy of the CDR3 end, and the germline J gene is used to complete it. V gene TRBV20-1 combines with J gene TRBJ2-1, with 9 bases aligning to TRBD2. Germline trimming cut 0 bases from V and 3 bases from J; bases unmatched to any gene: 6. The germline CDR1 and CDR2 sequences are DFQATT and SNEGSKA (reference sequence). The CDR3 sequence is 16 residues long. CDR3 DNA (partial): TGCAGTGCTAGAGACTTAGCGGGAGATCGCTACAATGAG. This encodes CSARDLAGDRYNE. The full CDR3 reads CSARDLAGDRYNEQFF.

This clone was seen repeatedly, ten times or more. Read data end 3 residues before the CDR3 end; the end is taken from the germline J gene. The V call is TRBV19, the J call TRBJ2-1; 8 nucleotides line up with TRBD1. V lost 7 bases, J lost 4 bases, and 9 bases stayed unmatched. Germline V lookup: CDR1 LNHDA, CDR2 SQIVND (reference sequence). The CDR3 runs 15 residues. The CDR3 loop is CASTETRGRYNEQFF. The CDR3 DNA, read in part, is TGTGCCAGTACTGAGACCAGGGGGCGTTACAATGAG.

This clone was recorded many times. The read gets to within 3 residues of the CDR3 end, and the germline J gene fills in the rest. The J gene is TRBJ1-3, the V gene TRBV19, with D perhaps TRBD1 (5 bases). Germline V lookup: CDR1 LNHDA, CDR2 SQIVND (reference sequence). The CDR3 has 16 amino acids. V was pared by 5 bases and J by 0 bases, with 14 bases between. The CDR3 reads CASSPTGHDSGNTIYF. Incomplete CDR3 DNA: TGTGCCAGTAGTCCGACCGGACATGACTCTGGAAACACC.

This clone was detected many times. The read falls 3 residues short of the CDR3 end, and the missing part is taken from the germline J gene. The chain uses TRBV20-1 and TRBJ2-1, with D unresolved. Germline V CDR1 and CDR2: DFQATT, SNEGSKA (reference sequence). Trimming shortened V by 6 bases and J by 5 bases, and 20 bases separated the two germline ends. The CDR3 totals 15 residues. CDR3 DNA (partial): TGCAGTGCAATCGTTGGCGGAAAAACGGACAATGAG. Translated: CSAIVGGKTDNE. The CDR3 as a whole reads CSAIVGGKTDNEQFF.

In its sample, this clone was seen many times. The read terminates 3 residues ahead of where the CDR3 ends, so the germline J gene completes it. The chain combines TRBV5-1 with TRBJ1-4; the D gene is possibly TRBD1 (6 bases). Germline loops: CDR1 SGHRS, CDR2 YFSETQ. The CDR3 totals 13 residues. V was cut by 4 bases and J by 8 bases, with 12 bases left in between. CDR3 bases read: TGCGCCAGCAGCCTAAGCCAGGGGGAAAAA. It encodes CASSLSQGEK. The whole CDR3 protein is CASSLSQGEKLFF.

This clone was seen at least ten times. The read falls 3 residues short of the CDR3 end, and the missing part is taken from the germline J gene. The chain employs TRBV19 and TRBJ2-6, with TRBD2 matching over 7 bases. The germline CDR1 and CDR2 sequences are LNHDA and SQIVND (reference sequence). V trimming: 5 bases; J trimming: 0 bases; junction bases outside the gene matches: 16. CDR3 length: 20 residues. This CDR3 is CASSDTGTLAYVSGANVLTF. The CDR3 DNA, read in part, is TGTGCCAGTAGTGACACAGGAACACTAGCGTATGTCTCTGGGGCCAACGTC.

This clone has at least ten counts. The read falls 3 residues short of the CDR3 end, and the missing part is taken from the germline J gene. The chain couples TRBV30 to TRBJ1-3, with D unresolved. V was cut by 6 bases and J by 3 bases, with 9 bases left in between. This CDR3 is 12 amino acids long. CDR1 GTSNPN and CDR2 SVGIG come from the germline V gene (reference sequence). The CDR3 loop reads CACRMHGNTIYF. Incomplete CDR3 DNA: TGTGCCTGCAGGATGCATGGAAACACC.

In its sample, this clone was seen many times. The covered CDR3 bases are TGCAGCGTTGAAGTCAAGGGGGCGCGGGCCGGGGAG. Translation gives CSVEVKGARAGE. The whole CDR3 sequence reads CSVEVKGARAGELFF. V and J are TRBV29-1 and TRBJ2-2; 7 bases are a match to TRBD1. The CDR3 is cut off 3 residues early in the read; its end comes from the germline J gene. This CDR3 region has 15 residues. The trim removed 1 base at V and 6 bases at J, leaving 8 bases unmatched. Germline CDR1 is SQVTM and CDR2 is ANQGSEA.

This clone came up many times. The read terminates 3 residues ahead of where the CDR3 ends, so the germline J gene completes it. The chain is built from TRBV18 and TRBJ1-2, with 7 bases lining up with TRBD1. Germline values: CDR1 KGHSH, CDR2 LQKENI. The CDR3 covers 18 residues. The V gene end was trimmed by 2 bases and the J gene end by 3 bases; junction bases not matched to a gene: 15. The CDR3 loop reads CASSPVTGALTEHYGYTF. Incomplete CDR3 DNA: TGTGCCAGCTCACCAGTAACAGGGGCTCTGACTGAACACTATGGC.

This clone has at least ten counts. The CDR3 bases that were read are TGTGCCAGCAGCGTAACTAGCGGGAGACAAAACATT. It is translated as CASSVTSGRQNI. The entire CDR3 is CASSVTSGRQNIQYF. The V gene is TRBV7-9, the J gene TRBJ2-4; 11 nucleotides line up with TRBD2. The read halts 3 residues ahead of the CDR3 end, with the missing end drawn from the germline J gene. This CDR3 has 15 amino acids. CDR1 is SEHNR and CDR2 is FQNEAQ in the germline V gene (reference sequence). Unmatched junction bases numbered 5, after V lost 5 bases and J lost 5 bases.

This clone was observed many times. The missing CDR3 end, 3 residues past where the read stops, is filled in from the germline J gene. The chain has TRBV7-2 and TRBJ1-2, with D uncertain. This CDR3 comprises 15 residues. The germline CDR1 and CDR2 sequences are SGHTA and FQGNSA. The CDR3 sequence: CASSLVQNTPLGYTF. Partial CDR3 DNA: TGTGCCAGCAGCTTAGTGCAGAACACCCCCCTGGGC.

This clone was detected ten times or more. The read ends 3 residues before the CDR3 terminus; that terminus is restored from the germline J gene. The V gene is TRBV19, the J gene TRBJ2-7; TRBD1 agrees at 7 bases. Germline V gene lookup returns CDR1 LNHDA and CDR2 SQIVND (reference sequence). V lost 3 bases and J lost 1; bases outside the gene matches: 6. The CDR3 totals 15 residues. CDR3 bases read: TGTGCCAGTAGTATTGTGACAGGGTCTTCCTACGAG. Protein: CASSIVTGSSYE. The entire CDR3 reads CASSIVTGSSYEQYF.

This clone was detected many times. Read sequence stops 3 residues before the CDR3 end, and the germline J gene provides the missing end. The gene calls are TRBV18 and TRBJ2-1; TRBD2 matches at 13 bases. The CDR3 contains 16 residues. Germline lookup yields CDR1 KGHSH and CDR2 LQKENI. After removal of 3 bases from V and 9 bases from J, the junction contained 8 bases not matched to a gene. CDR3 DNA (partial): TGTGCCAGCTCACCGGAGGGACTAGCGGGGAGGGGTGAG. Residues: CASSPEGLAGRGE. The entire CDR3 is CASSPEGLAGRGEQFF.

This clone has at least ten counts. The read gets to within 3 residues of the CDR3 end, and the germline J gene fills in the rest. The chain is built from TRBV2 and TRBJ1-5; 12 bases match TRBD1. This CDR3 is built from 14 residues. CDR1 SNHLY and CDR2 FYNNEI come from the germline V gene. J gave up 5 bases and V 6 bases, and 2 bases lay outside the gene matches. CDR3 region: CASRGTGGDQPQHF. The CDR3 DNA, read in part, is TGTGCCAGCAGGGGGACAGGGGGCGATCAGCCC.

This clone appeared many times. The CDR3 end lies 3 residues beyond the end of the read and is filled in from the germline J gene. The chain recombines TRBV5-1 with TRBJ2-5; the match to TRBD1 covers 10 bases. The V gene end was trimmed by 4 bases and the J gene end by 2 bases; junction bases not matched to a gene: 2. CDR1 and CDR2 from the germline V gene are SGHRS and YFSETQ. CDR3 length: 14 residues. Partial CDR3 DNA: TGCGCCAGCAGCCAGGGACAGGGGCAAGAGACC. It encodes CASSQGQGQET. The entire CDR3 sequence reads CASSQGQGQETQYF.

In its sample, this clone was seen many times. Read coverage stops 3 residues before the CDR3 terminus; the germline J gene supplies the remainder. The chain employs TRBV20-1 and TRBJ1-1, with TRBD1 as a possible D gene (5 bases). From germline, CDR1 is DFQATT and CDR2 SNEGSKA (reference sequence). The V end was cut by 0 bases, the J end by 3 bases, with 11 bases between. The CDR3 consists of 14 residues. The CDR3 sequence is CSARDQGEYTEAFF. The sequenced part of the CDR3 DNA is TGCAGTGCTAGAGATCAAGGGGAGTACACTGAA.

This clone was counted at least ten times. The CDR3 end lies 3 residues beyond the end of the read and is filled in from the germline J gene. The chain couples TRBV5-1 to TRBJ2-7; 11 nucleotides align to TRBD2. The CDR3 has 15 amino acids. Germline CDR1 and CDR2: SGHRS and YFSETQ. The J segment lost 5 bases and the V segment lost 7 bases, leaving 11 bases of the junction unmatched. The covered CDR3 bases are TGCGCCAGCTGCTCATCGACTAGCGGGACACACGAG. Amino acids: CASCSSTSGTHE. The full CDR3 protein reads CASCSSTSGTHEQYF.

This clone was detected many times. The part of the CDR3 DNA that was read is TGTGCCAGCAGCTTGGCGGGGATGAGGGCGGAGACC. Its translation: CASSLAGMRAET. The full CDR3 reads CASSLAGMRAETQYF. The chain employs TRBV5-6 and TRBJ2-5, with D maybe TRBD2 (5 bases). Sequencing ends 3 residues short of the CDR3 end; the germline J gene provides the rest. The CDR3 spans 15 residues. Between the trimmed V and J ends, which lost 0 bases and 5 bases, there was a span of 14 bases. The V gene's germline CDR1 is SGHDT and CDR2 YYEEEE. The full variable domain, completed using reference TRBV5-6 and TRBJ2-5, is DAGVTQSPTHLIKTRGQQVTLRCSPKSGHDTVSWYQQALGQGPQFIFQYYEEEERQRGNFPDRFSGHQFPNYSSELNVNALLLGDSALYLCASSLAGMRAETQYFGPGTRLLVL.

Concerning this clone: The sequenced fragment ends 3 residues before the CDR3 boundary, so the rest is inferred from the germline J gene. V and J are TRBV25-1 and TRBJ2-7; 7 bases agree with TRBD2. The junction had 6 bases not matched to a gene; V was cut back by 5 bases and J by 2 bases. Germline V gene data show CDR1 as MGHDK and CDR2 as SYGVNS. The CDR3 contains 14 residues. The CDR3 bases that were read are TGTGCCAGCAGTATCGGCGGGAGCGCCTACGAG. Its translation is CASSIGGSAYE. The CDR3 as a whole reads CASSIGGSAYEQYF.

This clone appeared many times. The read stops 3 residues short of the end of the CDR3; the missing end is completed from the germline J gene. The rearrangement links TRBV19 to TRBJ1-1; TRBD1 might be the D (5 bases). Germline CDR1 is LNHDA and CDR2 is SQIVND (reference sequence). CDR3 length: 13 amino acids. The V end was cut by 7 bases, the J end by 0 bases, with 9 bases between. The DNA read from the CDR3 is TGTGCCAGTACTAGACAGATGAACACTGAA. Translating gives CASTRQMNTE. The full CDR3 is CASTRQMNTEAFF.

This clone was picked up many times. The DNA ends 3 residues before the CDR3 does, and the rest of the CDR3 is filled in from the germline J gene. V is TRBV20-1 and J is TRBJ1-5, with a weak D call TRBD1 (6 bases). The CDR3 has 15 residues. Germline V CDR1 and CDR2: DFQATT, SNEGSKA (reference sequence). With 0 bases removed from V and 4 bases from J, the gap between germline ends came to 13 bases. This CDR3 is CSAREVRGSNQPQHF. The DNA read from the CDR3 is TGCAGTGCTAGAGAGGTCAGGGGCTCGAATCAGCCC.

This clone has at least ten counts. The sequenced fragment ends 3 residues before the CDR3 boundary, so the rest is inferred from the germline J gene. The V call is TRBV5-1, the J call TRBJ2-5; TRBD2 matches 12 bases. CDR1 is SGHRS and CDR2 is YFSETQ in the germline V gene. The J segment lost 5 bases and the V segment lost 4 bases, leaving 9 bases of the junction unmatched. The CDR3 runs 16 residues. The covered CDR3 bases are TGCGCCAGCAGCCCCCGGACTAGCGGGACGGCGGAGACC. Protein: CASSPRTSGTAET. The entire CDR3 protein reads CASSPRTSGTAETQYF.

This clone was counted many times. This CDR3 is CASGLWYLGTPHYEQYF. CDR3 DNA (partial): TGTGCTAGTGGTTTGTGGTACCTCGGGACTCCTCACTACGAG. This sequence joins TRBV12-5 and TRBJ2-7; D possibly corresponds to TRBD2 (6 bases). The CDR3 end lies 3 residues beyond the end of the read and is filled in from the germline J gene. CDR1 LGHNT and CDR2 FRNRAP come from the germline V gene. The CDR3 runs 17 residues. V was clipped by 2 bases and J by 3 bases, with 20 bases between them.

This clone was found many times. The read ends 3 residues shy of where the CDR3 ends; the end is completed using the germline J gene. This chain links TRBV10-3 with TRBJ2-1, with D perhaps TRBD2 (6 bases). The CDR3 extends over 13 amino acids. Germline values: CDR1 ENHRY, CDR2 SYGVKD. The V and J ends lost 10 bases and 6 bases respectively, with 16 bases between them. The CDR3 bases that were read are TGTGCCACCTCCGGGACTTCTTCCAATGAG. This encodes CATSGTSSNE. The complete CDR3 reads CATSGTSSNEQFF.

The table lists this clone with many counts. The CDR3 extends 3 residues past the end of the read, so its final part is completed from the germline J gene. The chain carries TRBV18 and TRBJ2-7; D call uncertain. The CDR3 has 12 residues. Germline V CDR1 and CDR2: KGHSH, LQKENI. The V end was cut by 1 base, the J end by 3 bases, with 4 bases between. The CDR3 DNA, read in part, is TGTGCCAGCTCACCACGCGTCTACGAG. This encodes CASSPRVYE. The whole CDR3 is CASSPRVYEQYF.

This clone was found many times. The DNA ends 3 residues before the CDR3 does, and the rest of the CDR3 is filled in from the germline J gene. The rearrangement uses TRBV20-1 and TRBJ2-7, with 9 bases aligning to TRBD1. This CDR3 comprises 13 residues. Germline trimming cut 1 base from V and 3 bases from J; bases unmatched to any gene: 1. The V gene's germline CDR1 is DFQATT and CDR2 SNEGSKA (reference sequence). This CDR3 reads CSARGDRDYEQYF. Partial CDR3 DNA: TGCAGTGCTAGAGGGGACAGGGACTACGAG.

In regard to this clone: Read data end 3 residues before the CDR3 end; the end is taken from the germline J gene. The chain joins TRBV30 to TRBJ2-4; the match to TRBD1 covers 7 bases. The CDR3 sequence is 16 residues long. Germline loops: CDR1 GTSNPN, CDR2 SVGIG (reference sequence). CDR3 sequence: CAWIPGRGLQKYGQYF. The sequenced CDR3 bases are TGTGCCTGGATTCCGGGCAGGGGGTTACAAAAATATGGT.

There are many counts of this clone. The CDR3 end lies 3 residues beyond the end of the read and is filled in from the germline J gene. This rearrangement joins TRBV28 to TRBJ1-3; the D gene is possibly TRBD1 (5 bases). The CDR3 contains 14 residues. Germline-derived CDR1 and CDR2 are MDHEN and SYDVKM. V was clipped by 5 bases and J by 2 bases, with 10 bases between them. Here the CDR3 reads CASSLGGTGNTIYF. CDR3 DNA (partial): TGTGCCAGCAGTCTCGGGGGGACTGGAAACACC.

This clone was recorded at least ten times. The CDR3 is cut off 3 residues early in the read; its end comes from the germline J gene. This rearrangement joins TRBV19 to TRBJ2-7; D is undetermined. The CDR3 totals 13 residues. CDR1 and CDR2 from the germline V gene are LNHDA and SQIVND (reference sequence). Trimming removed 5 bases at V and 6 bases at J, with 14 bases between. This CDR3 reads CASSPLGMGEQYF. The covered CDR3 bases are TGTGCCAGTAGTCCGCTAGGTATGGGCGAG.

This clone was seen at least ten times. The CDR3 end lies 3 residues beyond the end of the read and is filled in from the germline J gene. The chain couples TRBV9 to TRBJ2-2; 7 bases map to TRBD1. V was clipped by 4 bases and J by 4 bases; unmatched bases: 10. Germline loops: CDR1 SGDLS, CDR2 YYNGEE. The CDR3 runs 16 residues. The sequenced CDR3 bases are TGTGCCAGCAGCCCCGGGACAGACTACGGCACCGGGGAG. Its protein product is CASSPGTDYGTGE. The full CDR3 reads CASSPGTDYGTGELFF.